This note documents a single T cell receptor beta chain sequence. These data come from a study of glioma-infiltrating T cells after dendritic cell vaccination. In the study overall: Three intradermal dendritic cell vaccine injections were given every two weeks.

TCRB CDR3 was amplified from 2 ug genomic DNA or less. The PCR used 60 V beta and 13 J beta primers. Method: immunoSEQ multiplex PCR; TCRdb's copy keeps in-frame clones and lacks some. This sample has about 64,000 clones; 82% occur once, and the top ten carry 9.2%. The specimen was blood, collected before dendritic cell vaccination. This TCR was recovered from a human donor with glioblastoma.

CDR3 in DNA: TGCGCCAGCAGCTTTTTAGCGGGGAAATACAATGAGCAGTTCTTC. Its translation is CASSFLAGKYNEQFF. The chain has TRBV5-1 and TRBJ2-1; 8 bases line up with TRBD2. Germline V CDR1 and CDR2: SGHRS, YFSETQ. The CDR3 totals 15 residues. Trimming at V came to 2 bases and at J to 4 bases, leaving 5 bases not matched to a gene.